These T cell receptor beta chains were read from a single sample in a study of neoadjuvant nivolumab and ipilimumab in lung cancer. Using immunoSEQ multiplex PCR, the repertoire was profiled, and TCRdb retains in-frame clones only, with some absent. The top ten clones hold 2% to 2.5% of a sample with 30,000 to 35,000 clones, around 90% of them seen once. The specimen was peripheral blood, collected after neoadjuvant nivolumab, alone or with ipilimumab, at or shortly before surgery. These receptors came from an adult with non-small cell lung cancer. Both conserved end residues are part of each CDR3. The order of the fields is CDR3 length, V gene, clone size, D gene, J gene, CDR3 protein, CDR3 DNA. The D gene is left open where the match is weak. Size tells how often a clone was seen (once, few, many) or the class of an expanded clone, and some rows leave it out.

length: 12
V: TRBV10-3
size: NA
D: NA
J: TRBJ2-2
CDR3: CASRLNTGELFF
DNA: TGTGCCTCCCGATTGAACACCGGGGAGCTGTTTTTT

length: 16
V: TRBV11-2
size: NA
D: NA
J: TRBJ1-4
CDR3: CASSSYTGYGNEKLFF
DNA: TGTGCCAGCAGCTCCTATACAGGGTACGGGAATGAAAAACTGTTTTTT

length: 13
V: TRBV10-2
size: NA
D: NA
J: TRBJ1-1
CDR3: CASSEGSNTEAFF
DNA: TGCGCCAGCAGTGAGGGCAGCAACACTGAAGCTTTCTTT

length: 16
V: TRBV6-6
size: medium-sized
D: NA
J: TRBJ2-7
CDR3: CASSYSSGGSSYEQYF
DNA: TGTGCCAGCAGTTACAGCTCAGGGGGGAGCTCCTACGAGCAGTACTTC

length: 19
V: TRBV6-1
size: once
D: TRBD2
J: TRBJ2-4
CDR3: CASSDPLAGGTLAKNIQYF
DNA: TGTGCCAGCAGTGACCCTTTAGCGGGAGGTACACTAGCCAAAAACATTCAGTACTTC

length: 12
V: TRBV10-3
size: NA
D: NA
J: TRBJ2-3
CDR3: CAISEGTDTQYF
DNA: TGTGCCATCAGTGAGGGGACAGATACGCAGTATTTT

length: 17
V: TRBV7-9
size: NA
D: TRBD2
J: TRBJ2-7
CDR3: CASSRTSGAASSYEQYF
DNA: TGTGCCAGCAGCCGCACTAGCGGGGCGGCTTCCTCCTACGAGCAGTACTTC

length: 17
V: TRBV7-9
size: once
D: NA
J: TRBJ2-4
CDR3: CASSSDRLALAKNIQYF
DNA: TGTGCCAGCAGCTCCGACAGACTTGCTCTAGCCAAAAACATTCAGTACTTC

length: 15
V: TRBV7-9
size: few
D: NA
J: TRBJ2-4
CDR3: CASSLQGGAKNIQYF
DNA: TGTGCCAGCAGCCTACAGGGGGGGGCCAAAAACATTCAGTACTTC

length: 14
V: TRBV7-9
size: NA
D: TRBD2
J: TRBJ2-7
CDR3: CASSLLTSSYEQYF
DNA: TGTGCCAGCAGCTTGCTGACTAGCAGCTACGAGCAGTACTTC

length: 14
V: TRBV11-2
size: NA
D: NA
J: TRBJ2-7
CDR3: CASSLDRAAYEQYF
DNA: TGTGCCAGCAGCTTAGACAGGGCGGCCTACGAGCAGTACTTC

length: 14
V: TRBV10-1
size: NA
D: NA
J: TRBJ2-2
CDR3: CASSELWSPGELFF
DNA: TGCGCCAGCAGTGAGTTGTGGAGTCCCGGGGAGCTGTTTTTT

length: 15
V: TRBV9
size: NA
D: NA
J: TRBJ1-1
CDR3: CASSAFRDMNTEAFF
DNA: TGTGCCAGCAGCGCCTTCAGGGACATGAACACTGAAGCTTTCTTT

length: 14
V: TRBV29-1
size: NA
D: NA
J: TRBJ2-4
CDR3: CSVGEPGAKNIQYF
DNA: TGCAGCGTTGGAGAGCCTGGGGCCAAAAACATTCAGTACTTC

length: 13
V: TRBV7-6
size: once
D: NA
J: TRBJ2-7
CDR3: CASSVQDGYEQYF
DNA: TGTGCCAGCAGCGTCCAGGACGGCTACGAGCAGTACTTC

length: 15
V: TRBV11-1
size: NA
D: NA
J: TRBJ1-1
CDR3: CASSSPAGVNTEAFF
DNA: TGTGCCAGCAGCTCCCCAGCGGGGGTGAACACTGAAGCTTTCTTT

length: 12
V: TRBV29-1
size: NA
D: NA
J: TRBJ2-2
CDR3: CAGTPNTGELFF
DNA: TGCGCCGGGACTCCGAACACCGGGGAGCTGTTTTTT

length: 15
V: TRBV5-6
size: NA
D: NA
J: TRBJ2-3
CDR3: CASSLSGTSTDTQYF
DNA: TGTGCCAGCAGCTTAAGTGGAACTAGCACAGATACGCAGTATTTT

length: 14
V: TRBV27
size: NA
D: NA
J: TRBJ2-2
CDR3: CASSLLLVTGELFF
DNA: TGTGCCAGCAGTTTATTATTAGTTACCGGGGAGCTGTTTTTT

length: 14
V: TRBV7-8
size: NA
D: NA
J: TRBJ2-6
CDR3: CASSLLPGANVLTF
DNA: TGTGCCAGCAGCTTATTACCTGGGGCCAACGTCCTGACTTTC

length: 11
V: TRBV11-2
size: NA
D: NA
J: TRBJ2-7
CDR3: CASSVFYEQYF
DNA: TGTGCCAGCAGCGTATTCTACGAGCAGTACTTC

length: 16
V: TRBV5-1
size: NA
D: TRBD1
J: TRBJ2-2
CDR3: CASSLAGQGIPGELFF
DNA: TGCGCCAGCAGCTTGGCGGGACAGGGTATCCCCGGGGAGCTGTTTTTT

length: 15
V: TRBV27
size: few
D: NA
J: TRBJ1-2
CDR3: CASSLSPTANYGYTF
DNA: TGTGCCAGCAGTTTATCGCCGACGGCTAACTATGGCTACACCTTC

length: 14
V: TRBV19
size: NA
D: NA
J: TRBJ1-2
CDR3: CASRRDLAAYGYTF
DNA: TGTGCCAGTAGGCGGGACCTTGCGGCCTATGGCTACACCTTC

length: 15
V: TRBV7-2
size: few
D: TRBD2
J: TRBJ2-1
CDR3: CASSIGLATYNEQFF
DNA: TGTGCCAGCAGCATTGGACTAGCAACCTACAATGAGCAGTTCTTC

length: 14
V: TRBV5-5
size: NA
D: NA
J: TRBJ2-3
CDR3: CASSPGTGTDTQYF
DNA: TGTGCCAGCAGCCCCGGGACTGGCACAGATACGCAGTATTTT

length: 16
V: TRBV7-8
size: NA
D: TRBD1
J: TRBJ1-5
CDR3: CASSLGQGGGNQPQHF
DNA: TGTGCCAGCAGCTTAGGGCAGGGGGGGGGCAATCAGCCCCAGCATTTT

length: 17
V: TRBV5-6
size: NA
D: NA
J: TRBJ2-3
CDR3: CASSPLLEARGTDTQYF
DNA: TGTGCCAGCAGCCCACTGCTAGAGGCCCGGGGCACAGATACGCAGTATTTT

length: 16
V: TRBV5-4
size: NA
D: NA
J: TRBJ2-3
CDR3: CASSLVGRGGTDTQYF
DNA: TGTGCCAGCAGCTTGGTGGGTCGGGGAGGTACAGATACGCAGTATTTT

length: 14
V: TRBV5-1
size: once
D: NA
J: TRBJ1-1
CDR3: CASSLALRDTEAFF
DNA: TGCGCCAGCAGCTTGGCCCTCCGGGACACTGAAGCTTTCTTT

length: 14
V: TRBV19
size: NA
D: NA
J: TRBJ2-2
CDR3: CASSIVTNTGELFF
DNA: TGTGCCAGTAGTATAGTAACGAACACCGGGGAGCTGTTTTTT

length: 12
V: TRBV5-6
size: NA
D: NA
J: TRBJ1-2
CDR3: CASSLGTYGYTF
DNA: TGTGCCAGCAGCTTGGGAACCTATGGCTACACCTTC

length: 17
V: TRBV29-1
size: few
D: NA
J: TRBJ1-2
CDR3: CSVEEPIPVGRIYGYTF
DNA: TGCAGCGTTGAGGAGCCAATACCCGTTGGAAGGATCTATGGCTACACCTTC

length: 13
V: TRBV6-6
size: NA
D: NA
J: TRBJ2-7
CDR3: CASSFKGLYEQYF
DNA: TGTGCCAGCAGTTTCAAAGGACTCTACGAGCAGTACTTC

length: 19
V: TRBV5-8
size: NA
D: TRBD1
J: TRBJ1-1
CDR3: CASSSRSHNPGGQRTEAFF
DNA: TGTGCCAGCAGCTCCCGCTCGCACAATCCAGGGGGCCAGCGCACTGAAGCTTTCTTT

length: 15
V: TRBV7-9
size: NA
D: TRBD1
J: TRBJ1-5
CDR3: CASSTGQAVNQPQHF
DNA: TGTGCCAGCAGCACTGGACAGGCGGTAAATCAGCCCCAGCATTTT

length: 15
V: TRBV19
size: NA
D: NA
J: TRBJ2-1
CDR3: CASSIEAGVKNEQFF
DNA: TGTGCCAGTAGTATAGAGGCAGGGGTGAAGAATGAGCAGTTCTTC

length: 12
V: TRBV29-1
size: once
D: TRBD1
J: TRBJ1-1
CDR3: CSVGDRESEAFF
DNA: TGCAGCGTTGGAGACAGGGAATCTGAAGCTTTCTTT

length: 13
V: TRBV7-9
size: NA
D: NA
J: TRBJ1-1
CDR3: CASSEAVNTEAFF
DNA: TGTGCCAGCAGCGAGGCCGTGAACACTGAAGCTTTCTTT

length: 16
V: TRBV28
size: NA
D: TRBD2
J: TRBJ2-1
CDR3: CASSLLGSGRAGEQFF
DNA: TGTGCCAGCAGCTTACTGGGGAGCGGGAGGGCCGGTGAGCAGTTCTTC

length: 13
V: TRBV6-5
size: NA
D: NA
J: TRBJ1-2
CDR3: CASRPGRAYGYTF
DNA: TGTGCCAGCAGACCGGGACGGGCCTATGGCTACACCTTC

length: 15
V: TRBV7-9
size: once
D: TRBD1
J: TRBJ2-5
CDR3: CASSSRNRGQETQYF
DNA: TGTGCCAGCAGCTCCCGGAACAGGGGTCAAGAGACCCAGTACTTC

length: 15
V: TRBV11-3
size: NA
D: NA
J: TRBJ2-7
CDR3: CASSLEPVTSYEQYF
DNA: TGTGCCAGCAGCTTAGAGCCGGTGACCTCCTACGAGCAGTACTTC

length: 16
V: TRBV5-1
size: NA
D: TRBD1
J: TRBJ2-7
CDR3: CASSPAGTGVPHEQYF
DNA: TGCGCCAGCAGCCCCGCCGGGACAGGGGTTCCCCACGAGCAGTACTTC

length: 15
V: TRBV5-1
size: NA
D: NA
J: TRBJ1-5
CDR3: CASSLGGDGNQPQHF
DNA: TGCGCCAGCAGCTTGGGGGGGGATGGCAATCAGCCCCAGCATTTT

length: 16
V: TRBV7-9
size: NA
D: NA
J: TRBJ2-7
CDR3: CASSLVIRGPWAEQYF
DNA: TGTGCCAGCAGCTTAGTAATCAGGGGCCCTTGGGCCGAGCAGTACTTC

length: 13
V: TRBV28
size: NA
D: TRBD1
J: TRBJ1-1
CDR3: CASSLSLGQGAFF
DNA: TGTGCCAGCAGTTTAAGTTTGGGACAGGGAGCTTTCTTT

length: 17
V: TRBV6-4
size: NA
D: TRBD1
J: TRBJ2-2
CDR3: CASSRSGTGANTGELFF
DNA: TGTGCCAGCAGTCGAAGCGGGACAGGGGCTAACACCGGGGAGCTGTTTTTT

length: 12
V: TRBV6-6
size: NA
D: NA
J: TRBJ1-2
CDR3: CASSAQTYGYTF
DNA: TGTGCCAGCAGTGCCCAGACCTATGGCTACACCTTC

length: 16
V: TRBV19
size: NA
D: NA
J: TRBJ2-5
CDR3: CASSIHRGELQETQYF
DNA: TGTGCCAGTAGTATTCACCGCGGGGAGCTCCAAGAGACCCAGTACTTC

length: 16
V: TRBV2
size: NA
D: TRBD2
J: TRBJ2-7
CDR3: CASRGTSGNPYEEQYF
DNA: TGTGCCAGCAGAGGCACTAGCGGTAATCCCTACGAGGAGCAGTACTTC

length: 17
V: TRBV18
size: once
D: TRBD2
J: TRBJ2-7
CDR3: CASSPPGSGSISFGQYF
DNA: TGTGCCAGCTCACCCCCGGGGAGCGGGAGCATCTCCTTCGGGCAGTACTTC

length: 16
V: TRBV18
size: NA
D: NA
J: TRBJ2-5
CDR3: CASSQPPWTVEETQYF
DNA: TGTGCCAGCTCACAGCCCCCCTGGACAGTAGAAGAGACCCAGTACTTC